This TCR beta chain derives from a study of identical twins (dated by TCRdb to about 2016). Describing the broader study: The study deep-sequenced TCR alpha and beta repertoires from monozygotic twins, unrelated adults of various ages and cord blood to test whether fetal clonotypes persist. To rule out contamination, replicate twin experiments were performed at different times with different library preparation protocols. Overall results and qualifications from the work: Out-of-frame TCR alpha sequences shared between twins showed an excess of low generation-probability sequences compared with coincidental sharing between unrelated individuals. Because the same donors could not be followed over many years, the conclusions relied on cross-sectional statistical analysis. The excess sharing between twins in beta out-of-frame sequences was weaker because fewer shared sequences reduced the signal-to-noise ratio. Recombination models systematically underestimated out-of-frame TCR alpha sharing in monozygotic twins but agreed with sharing between unrelated individuals. Abundant cord blood beta clonotypes carried fewer insertions; young adult naive repertoires showed a weaker similar trend, while memory repertoires showed none. Zero-insertion analyses could be partly confounded by invariant T cells such as MAIT and iNKT, though diverse VJ usage argued against such confounding for most clonotypes.

A remark on this clonotype: It has no known antigen specificity. No base-level quality is on record; no much larger clone is a single base apart.

The library relied on 5' RACE. Sequencer: Illumina HiSeq 2000. Template switching added a universal primer binding site, and the final cDNA carried a unique molecular identifier that allowed TCR cDNA molecules to be counted accurately. First-strand cDNA for TCR alpha and beta chains was synthesized from specific primers in the conserved constant-segment region. To control for contamination, every cDNA library carried two barcodes: a SMART-Mk sample barcode plus Illumina barcodes. TruSeq adapter sequences along with Illumina sample barcodes were introduced in two successive PCR steps. The Illumina HiSeq platform was used with custom primers to sequence TCR alpha and beta cDNA libraries. The study's processing was this. MiGEC processed the raw reads to extract unique molecular identifiers, while MiXCR was used to determine the CDR3 positions. For each individual, recombination models were inferred using an EM algorithm with the repgenHMM and IGoR tools. Shared clonotypes were analyzed with the tcR package in R, and sharing was normalized by the product of cloneset sizes. To study raw recombination free of thymic and clonal selection effects, out-of-frame nonproductive sequences were analyzed. The raw public data were reprocessed by TCRdb itself: fastp quality trimming at Q25, MiXCR clonotype calling, in-frame beta chains only. One record per CDR3 amino acid sequence lists the most common genes and DNA. The V and J calls come from TCRdb's annotation, not from the publication. Here the sample has roughly 500,000 distinct CDR3 sequences; about 20% occur a single time. The top ten hold about 0.99% of the sample.

Every donor in the study was a healthy Caucasian. Three pairs of female monozygotic twins, all aged about 18 to 30 years, were included in the twin cohort. CD4+ and CD8+ T cell populations were isolated with positive isolation kits from Invitrogen. These data also featured in a second study, about T cells expressing NK-cell markers. As described in the second report: Eight or nine donors provided sorted CD3+CD56+NKG2C+, CD3+CD56+NKG2C- and CD3+CD56-NKG2C+ T-cell subsets, whose TCR beta-chain repertoires were profiled. Of the eight sequenced donors, seven were found to be HCMV-seropositive and one was found to be HCMV-seronegative. In several experiments an anti-gammadeltaTCR antibody was added to restrict sorting to alphabetaTCR-expressing T cells. In a handful of donors, the dominant CD3+CD56+NKG2C+ clonotypes were found to rank among the top 10 CD8+ clonotypes and to make up 1.0-7.0% of CD8+ T cells. Those dominant clonotypes were again the most abundant among CD3+CD56-NKG2C+ cells in a handful of donors, at about 25-60.1%. Whether the expanded NKG2C-expressing T cell clones were specific for HCMV antigens remained unclear. All eight donors whose samples were sequenced were randomly selected healthy volunteers, three of them men and five women. HCMV-specific IgG was detected in serum with a commercial ELISA kit to determine HCMV serostatus. MIGEC handled demultiplexing of the reads and grouping by UMI, while MiTCR was used to assemble and quantify clonotypes. Only TCR cDNA sequences supported by at least two reads were kept to exclude erroneous sequences. The tcR package was used for downstream repertoire analysis, and clonotypes were matched across fractions by CDR3 nucleotide sequence plus V segment. Antigen specificity was annotated against VDJdb with VDJmatch, allowing one amino acid substitution in CDR3.

The receptor comes from a woman under 30 in good health. Sequenced material: CD4+ T cells sorted from blood.

The base sequence is TGCAGTGCTAGGGTGGGGACAGGGGGCGGAGAGACCCAGTACTTC. Its protein product is CSARVGTGGGETQYF. The chain couples TRBV20-1 to TRBJ2-5, and TRBD1 matches 12 of the central bases. In the germline V gene (reference sequence), CDR1 corresponds to DFQATT and CDR2 to SNEGSKA. The junction shows trimming of 3 bases on V and 4 bases on J, and the gene matches do not reach 6 bases of it. The CDR3 contains 15 residues, cysteine and phenylalanine counted. This entry keeps only the CDR3 DNA: 45 bases, framed from base 1.